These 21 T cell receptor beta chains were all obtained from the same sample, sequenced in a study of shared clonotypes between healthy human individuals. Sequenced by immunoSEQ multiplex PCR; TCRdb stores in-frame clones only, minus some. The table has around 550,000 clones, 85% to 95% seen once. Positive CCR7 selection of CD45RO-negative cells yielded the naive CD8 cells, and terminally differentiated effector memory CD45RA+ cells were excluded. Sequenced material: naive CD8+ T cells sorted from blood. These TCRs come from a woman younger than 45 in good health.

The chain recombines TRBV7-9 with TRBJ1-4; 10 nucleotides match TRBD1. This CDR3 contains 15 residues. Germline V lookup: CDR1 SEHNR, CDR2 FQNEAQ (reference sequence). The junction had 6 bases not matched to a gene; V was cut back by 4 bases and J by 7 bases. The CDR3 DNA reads TGTGCCAGCAGCTCCTCCGGGACAGGGGCTGAAAAACTGTTTTTT. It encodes CASSSSGTGAEKLFF. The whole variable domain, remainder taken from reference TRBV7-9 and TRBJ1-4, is DTGVSQNPRHKITKRGQNVTFRCDPISEHNRLYWYRQTLGQGPEFLTYFQNEAQLEKSRLLSDRFSAERPKGSFSTLEIQRTEQGDSAMYLCASSSSGTGAEKLFFGSGTQLSVL.

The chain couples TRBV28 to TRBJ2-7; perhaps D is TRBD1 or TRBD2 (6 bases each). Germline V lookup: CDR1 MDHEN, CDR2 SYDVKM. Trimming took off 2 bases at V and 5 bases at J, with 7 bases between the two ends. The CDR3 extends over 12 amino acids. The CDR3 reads CASSLRGHEQYF. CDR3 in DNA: TGTGCCAGCAGTTTACGGGGGCACGAGCAGTACTTC. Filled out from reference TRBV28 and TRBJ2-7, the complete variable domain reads DVKVTQSSRYLVKRTGEKVFLECVQDMDHENMFWYRQDPGLGLRLIYFSYDVKMKEKGDIPEGYSVSREKKERFSLILESASTNQTSMYLCASSLRGHEQYFGPGTRLTVT.

The CDR3 sequence: CASSLLAGEGGEQFF. CDR3 in DNA: TGTGCCAGCAGCTTGCTAGCGGGAGAAGGTGGTGAGCAGTTCTTC. This chain joins TRBV13 and TRBJ2-1, with 10 bases lining up with TRBD2. V lost 3 bases to trimming and J lost 9 bases; unmatched junction nucleotides: 8. The CDR3 loop spans 15 amino acids. In germline, CDR1 is PRHDT, CDR2 FYEKMQ (reference sequence).

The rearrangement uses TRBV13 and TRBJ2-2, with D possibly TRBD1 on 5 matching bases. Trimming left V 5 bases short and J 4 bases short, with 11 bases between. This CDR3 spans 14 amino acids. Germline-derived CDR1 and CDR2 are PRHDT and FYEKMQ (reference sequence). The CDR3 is CASSPRTGTGELFF. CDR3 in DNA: TGTGCCAGCAGCCCGAGAACAGGCACCGGGGAGCTGTTTTTT.

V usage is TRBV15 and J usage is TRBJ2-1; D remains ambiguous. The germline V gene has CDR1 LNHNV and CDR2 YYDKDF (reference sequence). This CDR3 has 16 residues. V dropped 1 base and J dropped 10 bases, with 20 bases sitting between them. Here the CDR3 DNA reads TGTGCCACCAGCAGAGGCCAGGTGTTCCCAGACGGGGAGCAGTTCTTC. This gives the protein CATSRGQVFPDGEQFF.

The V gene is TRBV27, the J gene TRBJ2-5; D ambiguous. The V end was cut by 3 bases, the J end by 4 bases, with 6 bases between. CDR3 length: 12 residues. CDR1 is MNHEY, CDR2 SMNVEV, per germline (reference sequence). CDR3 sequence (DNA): TGTGCCAGCAGTTTCTACGGAGAGACCCAGTACTTC. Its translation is CASSFYGETQYF.

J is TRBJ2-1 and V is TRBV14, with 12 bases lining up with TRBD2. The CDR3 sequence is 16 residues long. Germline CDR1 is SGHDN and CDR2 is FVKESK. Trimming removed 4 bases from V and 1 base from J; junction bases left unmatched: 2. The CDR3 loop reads CASSRTSGISYNEQFF. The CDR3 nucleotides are TGTGCCAGCAGCCGGACTAGCGGGATATCCTACAATGAGCAGTTCTTC.

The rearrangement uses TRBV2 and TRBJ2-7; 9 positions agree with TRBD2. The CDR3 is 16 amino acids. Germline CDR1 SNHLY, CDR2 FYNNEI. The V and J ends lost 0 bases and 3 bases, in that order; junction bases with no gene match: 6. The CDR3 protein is CASSEALSGSIYEQYF. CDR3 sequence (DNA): TGTGCCAGCAGTGAAGCGCTTAGCGGGAGTATCTACGAGCAGTACTTC.

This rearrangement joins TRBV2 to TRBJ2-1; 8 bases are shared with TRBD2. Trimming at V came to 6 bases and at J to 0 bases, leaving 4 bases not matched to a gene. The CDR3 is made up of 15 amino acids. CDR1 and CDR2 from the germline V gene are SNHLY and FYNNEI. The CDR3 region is CASRIAGNSYNEQFF. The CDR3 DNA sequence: TGTGCCAGCAGAATAGCGGGAAACTCCTACAATGAGCAGTTCTTC.

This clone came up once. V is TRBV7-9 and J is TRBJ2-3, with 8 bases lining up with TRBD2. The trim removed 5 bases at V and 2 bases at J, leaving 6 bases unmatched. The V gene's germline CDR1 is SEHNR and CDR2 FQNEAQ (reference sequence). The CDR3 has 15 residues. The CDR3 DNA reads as TGTGCCAGCAGCCCCAGCGGGAGCCTCACAGATACGCAGTATTTT. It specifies CASSPSGSLTDTQYF.

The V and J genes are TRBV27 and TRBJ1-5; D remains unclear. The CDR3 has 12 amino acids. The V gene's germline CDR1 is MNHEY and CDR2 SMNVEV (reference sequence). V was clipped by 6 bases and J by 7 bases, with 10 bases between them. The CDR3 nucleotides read TGTGCCAGCAGCTCAGGACTCCAGCCCCAGCATTTT. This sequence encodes CASSSGLQPQHF.

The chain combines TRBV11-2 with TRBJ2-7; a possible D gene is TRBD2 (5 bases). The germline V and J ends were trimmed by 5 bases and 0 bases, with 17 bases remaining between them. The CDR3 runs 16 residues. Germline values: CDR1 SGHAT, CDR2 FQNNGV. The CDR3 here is CASSPVAGSYSYEQYF. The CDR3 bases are TGTGCCAGCAGCCCCGTGGCGGGCAGTTACTCCTACGAGCAGTACTTC.

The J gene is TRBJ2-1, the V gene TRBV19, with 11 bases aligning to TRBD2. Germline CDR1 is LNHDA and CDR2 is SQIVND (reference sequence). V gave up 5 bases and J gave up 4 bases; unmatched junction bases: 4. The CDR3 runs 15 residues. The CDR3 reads CASSEGLAVYNEQFF. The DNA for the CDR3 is TGTGCCAGTAGTGAGGGACTAGCGGTTTACAATGAGCAGTTCTTC.

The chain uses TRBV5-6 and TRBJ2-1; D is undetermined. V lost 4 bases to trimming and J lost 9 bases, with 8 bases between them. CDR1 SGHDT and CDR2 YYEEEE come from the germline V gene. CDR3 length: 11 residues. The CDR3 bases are TGTGCCAGCAGCGACTTAGGTGAGCAGTTCTTC. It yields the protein CASSDLGEQFF.

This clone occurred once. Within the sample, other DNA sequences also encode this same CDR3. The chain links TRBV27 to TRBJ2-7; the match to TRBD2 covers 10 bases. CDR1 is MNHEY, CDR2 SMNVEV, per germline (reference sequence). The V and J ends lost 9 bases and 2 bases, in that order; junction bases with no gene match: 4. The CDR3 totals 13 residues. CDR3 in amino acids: CASSSGRAYEQYF. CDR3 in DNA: TGTGCCAGTAGCAGCGGGAGGGCCTACGAGCAGTACTTC.

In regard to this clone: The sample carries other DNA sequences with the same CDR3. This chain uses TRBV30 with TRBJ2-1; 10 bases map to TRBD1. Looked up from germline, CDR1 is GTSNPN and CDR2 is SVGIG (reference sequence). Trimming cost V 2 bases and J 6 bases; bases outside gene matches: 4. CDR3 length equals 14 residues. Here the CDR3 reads CAWSSGTGVNEQFF. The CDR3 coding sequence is TGTGCCTGGAGTTCCGGGACAGGGGTCAATGAGCAGTTCTTC.

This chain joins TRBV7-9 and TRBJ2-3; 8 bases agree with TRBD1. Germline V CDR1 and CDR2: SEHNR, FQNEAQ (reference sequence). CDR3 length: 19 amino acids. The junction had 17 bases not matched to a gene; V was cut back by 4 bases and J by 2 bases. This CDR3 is CASSSPTPRTGSATDTQYF. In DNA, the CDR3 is TGTGCCAGCAGCTCTCCAACACCACGGACAGGGTCCGCCACAGATACGCAGTATTTT.

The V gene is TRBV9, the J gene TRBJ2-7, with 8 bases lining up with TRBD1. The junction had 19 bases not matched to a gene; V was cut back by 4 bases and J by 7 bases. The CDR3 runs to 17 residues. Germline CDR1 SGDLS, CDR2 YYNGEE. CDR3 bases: TGTGCCAGCAGCCAGGGGGCATTAGACCGGAACCCGCGGGAGCAGTACTTC. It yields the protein CASSQGALDRNPREQYF.

CDR3 DNA sequence: TGTGCCAGCAGTTTGGAACCTAGGATCAGGGGCTACGAGCAGTACTTC. Translating gives CASSLEPRIRGYEQYF. J is TRBJ2-7 and V is TRBV28; D perhaps matches TRBD1 (6 bases). V was clipped by 3 bases and J by 3 bases, with 18 bases between them. Germline V gene data show CDR1 as MDHEN and CDR2 as SYDVKM. The CDR3 loop spans 16 amino acids.

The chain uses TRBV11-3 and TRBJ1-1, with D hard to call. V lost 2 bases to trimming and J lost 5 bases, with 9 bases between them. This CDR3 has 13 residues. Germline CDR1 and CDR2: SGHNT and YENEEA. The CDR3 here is CASSLRVETEAFF. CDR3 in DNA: TGTGCCAGCAGCTTAAGGGTAGAGACTGAAGCTTTCTTT.

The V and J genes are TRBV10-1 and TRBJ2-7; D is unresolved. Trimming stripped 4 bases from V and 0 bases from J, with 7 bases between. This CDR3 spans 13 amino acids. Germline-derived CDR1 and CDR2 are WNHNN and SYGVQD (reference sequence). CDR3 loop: CASSGPSSYEQYF. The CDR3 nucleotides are TGCGCCAGCAGTGGCCCAAGCTCCTACGAGCAGTACTTC.